The next 23 T cell receptor beta chains were all read from a single sample in a study of control samples from healthy donors and cancer patients. Clones were sequenced by immunoSEQ multiplex PCR, and TCRdb holds only the in-frame ones, with some missing. The repertoire holds approximately 170,000 clones, with roughly 89% as singletons. The sample consisted of blood. The origin of the receptors is a woman in her thirties in good health.

This sequence joins TRBV18 and TRBJ2-1, with D maybe TRBD2 (6 bases). The V gene's germline CDR1 is KGHSH and CDR2 LQKENI. The CDR3 runs to 14 residues. The V end lost 3 bases, the J end lost 4 bases, and 10 bases lay between the germline ends. In DNA, the CDR3 is TGTGCCAGCTCACCGGCGGGGAGATACAATGAGCAGTTCTTC. It codes for CASSPAGRYNEQFF.

The genes are TRBV6-5 and TRBJ1-2; 9 positions match TRBD1. Germline loops: CDR1 MNHEY, CDR2 SVGAGI. This CDR3 has 13 amino acids. V shed 6 bases, J shed 7 bases, and the junction held 6 bases outside the gene matches. CDR3 in amino acids: CASSPGQGFGYTF. The CDR3 nucleotides are TGTGCCAGCAGCCCCGGACAGGGGTTTGGCTACACCTTC.

The gene calls are TRBV9 and TRBJ1-1, with a tentative D call TRBD1 (6 bases). The CDR3 contains 15 residues. V was trimmed by 4 bases and J by 0 bases, leaving 13 bases between them. Germline V gene sequence: CDR1 SGDLS, CDR2 YYNGEE. The CDR3 region has the DNA TGTGCCAGCAGCCCCCGACAGGCCCTGAACACTGAAGCTTTCTTT. Its protein product is CASSPRQALNTEAFF.

The CDR3 reads CAGLKTGTDTQYF. The DNA for the CDR3 is TGTGCCGGACTGAAGACAGGGACAGATACGCAGTATTTT. The chain has TRBV6-5 and TRBJ2-3, with 7 nucleotides matching TRBD1. Germline values: CDR1 MNHEY, CDR2 SVGAGI. J was trimmed by 3 bases and V by 11 bases; bases with no gene match: 8. The CDR3 has 13 amino acids.

CDR3 residues: CASSSTSGRAHEQYF. The DNA of the CDR3 is TGTGCCAGCAGCTCGACTAGCGGGAGGGCCCACGAGCAGTACTTC. The gene calls are TRBV3-1 (or the pseudogene TRBV3-2) and TRBJ2-7, with 14 bases matching TRBD2. This CDR3 has 15 residues. V gave up 5 bases and J gave up 5 bases; unmatched junction bases: 5. CDR1 and CDR2 from the germline V gene are LGHDT and YNNKEL (reference sequence).

The V call is TRBV19, the J call TRBJ1-4; D possibly corresponds to TRBD1 (5 bases). Germline CDR1 LNHDA, CDR2 SQIVND (reference sequence). Trimming removed 7 bases at V and 4 bases at J, with 7 bases between. The CDR3 runs 12 residues. The CDR3 protein is CASNTGNEKLFF. CDR3 DNA sequence: TGTGCCAGTAATACAGGTAATGAAAAACTGTTTTTT. The whole variable domain, remainder taken from reference TRBV19 and TRBJ1-4, is DGGITQSPKYLFRKEGQNVTLSCEQNLNHDAMYWYRQDPGQGLRLIYYSQIVNDFQKGDIAEGYSVSREKKESFPLTVTSAQKNPTAFYLCASNTGNEKLFFGSGTQLSVL.

The chain combines TRBV19 with TRBJ1-5; 9 nucleotides match TRBD1. Germline assignment: CDR1 LNHDA and CDR2 SQIVND (reference sequence). This CDR3 region has 13 residues. J was trimmed by 3 bases and V by 10 bases; bases with no gene match: 4. In DNA form, the CDR3 reads TGTGCCACCCGGGACAGGGACAATCAGCCCCAGCATTTT. It encodes CATRDRDNQPQHF.

This clone is a singleton in its sample. The sample carries other DNA sequences with the same CDR3. The chain carries TRBV30 and TRBJ2-7; the D is unclear. CDR1 and CDR2 from the germline V gene are GTSNPN and SVGIG (reference sequence). This CDR3 contains 12 residues. The V end was cut by 0 bases, the J end by 2 bases, with 5 bases between. CDR3 protein: CAWSVGTYEQYF. For the CDR3, the DNA is TGTGCCTGGAGTGTAGGGACCTACGAGCAGTACTTC.

Concerning this clone: The identical CDR3 is also encoded by other nucleotide sequences in the sample. The gene calls are TRBV7-3 and TRBJ1-1; D not resolved. The CDR3 totals 13 residues. The V end was cut by 2 bases, the J end by 2 bases, with 6 bases between. Germline assignment: CDR1 SGHTA and CDR2 FQGTGA. The CDR3 is CASSLEGNTEAFF. For the CDR3, the DNA is TGTGCCAGCAGCTTAGAGGGAAACACTGAAGCTTTCTTT.

The CDR3 loop is CASSSGQFSGNTIYF. As DNA, the CDR3 is TGTGCCAGCAGCTCCGGACAGTTCTCTGGAAACACCATATATTTT. The chain joins TRBV14 to TRBJ1-3, with a weak D call TRBD1 (6 bases). V lost 5 bases, J lost 0 bases, and 11 bases lay in between. The CDR3 has 15 amino acids. In germline, CDR1 is SGHDN, CDR2 FVKESK.

As regards this clone: At the DNA level, this CDR3 is encoded by other sequences in the same sample as well. This rearrangement joins TRBV6-2 or TRBV6-3 to TRBJ1-1; D remains unclear. The V gene lost 3 bases and the J gene lost 8 bases, with 7 bases spanning the gap. The germline V gene has CDR1 MNHEY and CDR2 SVGEGT. This CDR3 has 11 residues. CDR3 in amino acids: CASSYRSEAFF. The CDR3 DNA reads TGTGCCAGCAGTTATCGGAGCGAAGCTTTCTTT.

The chain has TRBV7-9 and TRBJ2-5, with TRBD1 identical over 9 bases. The V and J ends lost 4 bases and 3 bases, in that order; junction bases with no gene match: 6. The CDR3 contains 15 residues. Germline V gene data show CDR1 as SEHNR and CDR2 as FQNEAQ (reference sequence). CDR3: CASSSLDRGKETQYF. The DNA of the CDR3 is TGTGCCAGCAGCTCCCTTGACAGGGGGAAAGAGACCCAGTACTTC.

J is TRBJ1-3 and V is TRBV4-1; D is unresolved. The CDR3 totals 15 residues. Trimming took off 1 base at V and 0 bases at J, with 7 bases between the two ends. CDR1 and CDR2 from the germline V gene are MGHRA and YSYEKL. The CDR3 nucleotides read TGCGCCAGCAGCCAAGTAGGGCCCTCTGGAAACACCATATATTTT. Its translation is CASSQVGPSGNTIYF.

This chain connects TRBV9 to TRBJ2-6, with D uncertain. Looked up from germline, CDR1 is SGDLS and CDR2 is YYNGEE. Trimming shortened V by 3 bases and J by 0 bases, and 7 bases separated the two germline ends. The CDR3 consists of 15 residues. The CDR3 nucleotides read TGTGCCAGCAGCGGGTCCAACTCTGGGGCCAACGTCCTGACTTTC. Translation: CASSGSNSGANVLTF.

The rearrangement uses TRBV18 and TRBJ1-1, with D maybe TRBD1 (5 bases). Per germline, CDR1 KGHSH and CDR2 LQKENI. The germline V and J ends were trimmed by 6 bases and 1 base, with 15 bases remaining between them. The CDR3 is 15 amino acids. CDR3 DNA sequence: TGTGCCAGCTCTCCAGGGAGGGGTTGGAACACTGAAGCTTTCTTT. Its protein product is CASSPGRGWNTEAFF. Full variable domain (missing parts from reference TRBV18 and TRBJ1-1): NAGVMQNPRHLVRRRGQEARLRCSPMKGHSHVYWYRQLPEEGLKFMVYLQKENIIDESGMPKERFSAEFPKEGPSILRIQQVVRGDSAAYFCASSPGRGWNTEAFFGQGTRLTVV.

The chain is built from TRBV5-1 and TRBJ2-1; no reliable D call. CDR1 is SGHRS, CDR2 YFSETQ, per germline. The CDR3 is made up of 14 amino acids. Trimming stripped 0 bases from V and 7 bases from J, with 11 bases between. The chain's CDR3 is CASSLGQEKNEQFF. The CDR3, as DNA: TGCGCCAGCAGCTTGGGGCAGGAGAAAAATGAGCAGTTCTTC.

This chain links TRBV18 with TRBJ2-2, with 10 bases matching TRBD2. This CDR3 spans 16 amino acids. CDR1 KGHSH and CDR2 LQKENI come from the germline V gene. V shed 2 bases, J shed 4 bases, and the junction held 4 bases outside the gene matches. The CDR3 spells CASSPTGTSVTGELFF. DNA of the CDR3: TGTGCCAGCTCACCAACCGGGACTAGCGTCACCGGGGAGCTGTTTTTT. Full variable domain (rest looked up from reference TRBV18 and TRBJ2-2): NAGVMQNPRHLVRRRGQEARLRCSPMKGHSHVYWYRQLPEEGLKFMVYLQKENIIDESGMPKERFSAEFPKEGPSILRIQQVVRGDSAAYFCASSPTGTSVTGELFFGEGSRLTVL.

The chain is built from TRBV28 and TRBJ2-1, with 7 bases aligning to TRBD1. The CDR3 covers 16 residues. Germline loops: CDR1 MDHEN, CDR2 SYDVKM. J was trimmed by 0 bases and V by 6 bases; bases with no gene match: 8. The CDR3 loop is CASRLGAGGSYNEQFF. In nucleotides, the CDR3 is TGTGCCAGCAGATTGGGTGCAGGGGGCTCCTACAATGAGCAGTTCTTC.

The CDR3 here is CASSLVSDTQYF. DNA of the CDR3: TGTGCCAGCAGCTTAGTGTCAGATACGCAGTATTTT. This sequence joins TRBV7-9 and TRBJ2-3; D gene uncertain. Trimming took 1 base from V and 4 from J, leaving 3 bases between them. The CDR3 loop spans 12 amino acids. Germline V CDR1 and CDR2: SEHNR, FQNEAQ (reference sequence).

As concerns this clone: This sample also contains other DNA sequences that code for the same CDR3. This chain links TRBV25-1 with TRBJ1-1; a weak D match, TRBD1 (5 bases). Germline V gives CDR1 MGHDK, CDR2 SYGVNS. The CDR3 sequence is 14 residues long. The V end was cut by 1 base, the J end by 1 base, with 7 bases between. The CDR3 loop reads CASSEWGGNTEAFF. For the CDR3, the DNA is TGTGCCAGCAGTGAATGGGGGGGGAACACTGAAGCTTTCTTT. Supplemented by reference TRBV25-1 and TRBJ1-1, the full variable domain reads EADIYQTPRYLVIGTGKKITLECSQTMGHDKMYWYQQDPGMELHLIHYSYGVNSTEKGDLSSESTVSRIRTEHFPLTLESARPSHTSQYLCASSEWGGNTEAFFGQGTRLTVV.

This clone is a singleton in its sample. The chain carries TRBV11-2 and TRBJ2-3, with D maybe TRBD1 (6 bases). Per the germline V gene, CDR1 is SGHAT and CDR2 is FQNNGV. CDR3 length: 12 amino acids. The germline V and J ends were trimmed by 6 bases and 4 bases, with 8 bases remaining between them. Here the CDR3 DNA reads TGTGCCAGCAGACAGGGATCAGATACGCAGTATTTT. Its protein is CASRQGSDTQYF.

V usage is TRBV20-1 and J usage is TRBJ1-5; D is perhaps TRBD1 (6 bases). V lost 3 bases to trimming and J lost 5 bases, with 11 bases between them. Germline V gives CDR1 DFQATT, CDR2 SNEGSKA (reference sequence). The CDR3 sequence is 13 residues long. The CDR3, as DNA: TGCAGTGCTAGTAGGGGGGGGTATCAGCCCCAGCATTTT. It yields the protein CSASRGGYQPQHF.

The chain is built from TRBV28 and TRBJ1-2; 9 bases are a match to TRBD1. Germline lookup yields CDR1 MDHEN and CDR2 SYDVKM. With 7 bases clipped from V and 6 bases from J, the junction kept 6 bases outside the gene matches. The CDR3 loop spans 13 amino acids. For the CDR3, the DNA is TGTGCCAGCATTCCGGGACAGGGCCATGGCTACACCTTC. This encodes CASIPGQGHGYTF.